This T cell receptor (beta chain) was recorded in a study of blood T cell repertoires in COVID-19. Deletions cut 5 bases from V and 1 base from J, with 11 bases between. The CDR3 sequence is 14 residues long. Per germline, CDR1 SEHNR and CDR2 FQNEAQ (reference sequence). Data came from immunoSEQ multiplex PCR; TCRdb stores just in-frame clones and leaves some out. The table lists around 120,000 clones, about nine tenths of them singletons, with roughly 8.2% in the top ten. Sequencing was performed on peripheral blood. The chain has TRBV7-9 and TRBJ1-1; tentative D call: TRBD1 (5 bases). The TCR originated in a human donor in a cohort sampled during active COVID-19. For the CDR3, the DNA is TGTGCCAGCAGCCACCCGACAGAGAACACTGAAGCTTTCTTT. This encodes CASSHPTENTEAFF. Full variable domain (outside the CDR3, taken from reference TRBV7-9 and TRBJ1-1): DTGVSQNPRHKITKRGQNVTFRCDPISEHNRLYWYRQTLGQGPEFLTYFQNEAQLEKSRLLSDRFSAERPKGSFSTLEIQRTEQGDSAMYLCASSHPTENTEAFFGQGTRLTVV.